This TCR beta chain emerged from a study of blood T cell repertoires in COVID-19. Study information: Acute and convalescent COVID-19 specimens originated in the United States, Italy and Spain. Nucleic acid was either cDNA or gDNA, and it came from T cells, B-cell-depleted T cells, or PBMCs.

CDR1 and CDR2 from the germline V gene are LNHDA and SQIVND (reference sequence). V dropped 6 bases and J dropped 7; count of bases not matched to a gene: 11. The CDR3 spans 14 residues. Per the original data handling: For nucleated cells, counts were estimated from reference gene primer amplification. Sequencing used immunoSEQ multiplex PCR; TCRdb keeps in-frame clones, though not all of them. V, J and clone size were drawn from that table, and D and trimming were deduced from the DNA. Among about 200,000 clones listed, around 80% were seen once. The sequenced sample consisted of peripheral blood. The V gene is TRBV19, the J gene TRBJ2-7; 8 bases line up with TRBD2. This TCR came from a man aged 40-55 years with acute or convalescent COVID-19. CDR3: CASRAPGLGGEQYF. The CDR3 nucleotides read TGTGCCAGTAGAGCCCCGGGACTAGGAGGTGAGCAGTACTTC.